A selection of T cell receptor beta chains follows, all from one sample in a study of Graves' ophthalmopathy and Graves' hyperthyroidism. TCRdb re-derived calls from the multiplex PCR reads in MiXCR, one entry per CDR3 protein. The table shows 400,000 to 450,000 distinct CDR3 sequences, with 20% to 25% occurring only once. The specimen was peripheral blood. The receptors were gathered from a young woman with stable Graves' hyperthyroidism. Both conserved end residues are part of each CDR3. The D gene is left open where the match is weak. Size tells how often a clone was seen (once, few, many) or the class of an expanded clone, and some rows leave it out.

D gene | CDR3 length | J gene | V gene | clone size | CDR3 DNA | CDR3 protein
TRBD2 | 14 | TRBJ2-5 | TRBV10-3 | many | TGTGCCATCAGTGCAGAGCTAGCGGAAGAGACCCAGTACTTC | CAISAELAEETQYF
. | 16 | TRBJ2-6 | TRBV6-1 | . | TGTGCCAGCAGATCACACAGGGTCTCTGGGGCCAACGTCCTGACTTTC | CASRSHRVSGANVLTF
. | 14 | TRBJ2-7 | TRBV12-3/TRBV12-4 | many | TGTGCCAGCAGTTTGGCGAGGCCCACCTACGAGCAGTACTTC | CASSLARPTYEQYF
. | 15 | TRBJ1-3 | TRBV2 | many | TGTGCCAGCAGTGAAAGGGCCCACTCTGGAAACACCATATATTTT | CASSERAHSGNTIYF
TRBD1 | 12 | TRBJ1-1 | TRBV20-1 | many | TGCAGTGCGGGACAGACGAACACTGAAGCTTTCTTT | CSAGQTNTEAFF
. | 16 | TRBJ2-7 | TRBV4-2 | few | TGTGCCAGCAGCCAAGGCAATAGCGTACCTTCCTACGAGCAGTACTTC | CASSQGNSVPSYEQYF
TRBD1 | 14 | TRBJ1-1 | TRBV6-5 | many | TGTGCCAGCAGTAATGACAGGGTTTTCACTGAAGCTTTCTTT | CASSNDRVFTEAFF
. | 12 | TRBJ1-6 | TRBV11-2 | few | TGTGCCAGCAGCTTAGCATCGGGACCCCTCCACTTT | CASSLASGPLHF
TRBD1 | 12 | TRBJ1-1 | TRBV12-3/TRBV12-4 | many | TGTGCCAGCAGTTGGAGGGGGCTGGTTGCTTTCTTT | CASSWRGLVAFF
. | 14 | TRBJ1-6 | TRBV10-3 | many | TGTGCCATCAGCCAGGGCAATTATAATTCACCCCTCCACTTT | CAISQGNYNSPLHF